This record looks at one T cell receptor beta chain sequence and its context. Its specificity is unknown. This entry belongs to a study of beta chain features in type 1 diabetes. Study background: The study examined some 110,000,000 sorted cells across all samples.

Isolated RNA was reverse transcribed in full, so expressed TCRB transcripts were sequenced. Around 1.1 million reads per sample were averaged for stem cell-like memory samples. Method: immunoSEQ multiplex PCR; TCRdb's copy keeps in-frame clones and lacks some. The sample lists approximately 100,000 clones, under 40% seen once, with about 0.07% in the top ten. Every single donor gave one heparinised blood draw, and these averaged approximately 120 mL. The study, taken as a whole, reports: Sequencing the cDNA could make cells with high TCR expression show up more than they should.

The clonotype was recovered from a woman between 18 and 30 years old in good health. Material for sequencing was stem cell memory CD4+ T cells from blood.

Here the CDR3 reads CATSRGTGVWYEQYF. DNA of the CDR3: TGTGCCACCAGCAGAGGGACAGGGGTGTGGTACGAGCAGTACTTC. V usage is TRBV15 and J usage is TRBJ2-7; 9 bases align to TRBD1. CDR1 and CDR2 from the germline V gene are LNHNV and YYDKDF (reference sequence). V trimming: 1 base; J trimming: 4 bases; junction bases outside the gene matches: 5. This CDR3 region has 15 residues.